These T cell receptor beta chains were read from a single sample in a study of neurological immune-mediated disorders. MiXCR was run by TCRdb on the 5' RACE reads, yielding one entry per CDR3 protein. This table has about 80,000 distinct CDR3 sequences, more than 5% appearing once. The source material was PBMCs. These receptors all come from a woman in her fifties or sixties with multiple sclerosis. CDR3s include the opening cysteine and the closing phenylalanine or tryptophan. D genes are given only for firm matches. Expanded clones get a size class; other rows say once, few or many, or leave the size out.

TRBV3-1	few	TRBJ2-1	NA	CASSQQTGGGEQFF	TGTGCCAGCAGCCAGCAAACAGGGGGGGGTGAGCAGTTCTTC
TRBV27	NA	TRBJ2-7	NA	CASRGDFYEQYF	TGTGCCAGCAGGGGGGATTTTTACGAGCAGTACTTC
TRBV20-1	many	TRBJ2-7	NA	CSPGMGRSDEQYF	TGCAGCCCCGGGATGGGGCGATCCGACGAGCAGTACTTC
TRBV11-2	many	TRBJ2-7	NA	CASSHGQSYEQYF	TGTGCCAGCAGCCACGGACAGTCCTACGAGCAGTACTTC
TRBV5-6	many	TRBJ2-1	TRBD1	CASSLNRQGRSYNEQFF	TGTGCCAGCAGCCTAAACCGACAGGGACGCTCCTACAATGAGCAGTTCTTC
TRBV4-1	many	TRBJ2-3	NA	CASSQDLPGAGTDTQYF	TGCGCCAGCAGCCAAGATCTCCCGGGGGCTGGCACAGATACGCAGTATTTT
TRBV9	many	TRBJ2-7	NA	CASSPGLVNEQYF	TGTGCCAGCAGCCCCGGGCTAGTCAACGAGCAGTACTTC
TRBV5-1	many	TRBJ1-2	NA	CASSLLGAYGYTF	TGCGCCAGCAGCTTGTTGGGGGCCTATGGCTACACCTTC
TRBV6-5	NA	TRBJ2-3	NA	CASSYSNRLADTQYF	TGTGCCAGCAGTTACTCTAACCGACTAGCAGATACGCAGTATTTT
TRBV5-1	NA	TRBJ2-7	TRBD1	CASGRDRDYEQYF	TGCGCCAGCGGCCGGGACAGGGACTACGAGCAGTACTTC
TRBV20-1	few	TRBJ1-2	TRBD1	CSARDLRTGEHVGYTF	TGCAGTGCTAGAGATCTGAGGACAGGGGAACATGTCGGCTACACCTTC
TRBV20-1	many	TRBJ2-3	NA	CSARDRWGDLLTDTQYF	TGCAGTGCTAGAGATCGGTGGGGCGACCTGCTCACAGATACGCAGTATTTT
TRBV7-7	few	TRBJ2-5	NA	CASSPGGAQETQYF	TGTGCTAGCAGCCCAGGGGGGGCCCAAGAGACCCAGTACTTC
TRBV5-1	few	TRBJ1-4	NA	CASSSHNNEKLFF	TGCGCCAGCAGTTCTCACAATAATGAAAAACTGTTTTTT
TRBV20-1	many	TRBJ2-7	NA	CSARGGRNDEQYF	TGCAGTGCTAGAGGCGGCAGGAACGACGAGCAGTACTTC
TRBV4-1	many	TRBJ1-5	NA	CASSQDRWGNQPQHF	TGCGCCAGCAGCCAAGACCGATGGGGGAATCAGCCCCAGCATTTT
TRBV5-1	few	TRBJ1-6	TRBD1	CASSTDRGNSPLHF	TGCGCCAGCAGCACGGACAGGGGTAATTCACCCCTCCACTTT
TRBV7-8	many	TRBJ2-6	TRBD2	CASSVLTSGGVGANVLTF	TGTGCCAGCAGCGTATTGACTAGCGGGGGGGTTGGGGCCAACGTCCTGACTTTC
TRBV7-9	many	TRBJ2-7	NA	CASSTPRERREQYF	TGTGCCAGCAGCACACCTAGGGAGCGGCGGGAGCAGTACTTC
TRBV28	many	TRBJ2-2	NA	CASRVASANTGELFF	TGTGCCAGCAGGGTGGCCTCCGCGAACACCGGGGAGCTGTTTTTT
TRBV5-1	many	TRBJ2-7	NA	CASSPPTGIPGEQYF	TGCGCCAGCAGCCCACCCACAGGGATACCGGGGGAGCAGTACTTC
TRBV12-3/TRBV12-4	many	TRBJ1-2	NA	CASSIQGYPYGYTF	TGTGCCAGCAGTATCCAGGGTTACCCATATGGCTACACCTTC
TRBV24-1	NA	TRBJ2-1	TRBD1	CATTGTGGDNEQFF	TGTGCCACCACCGGGACAGGGGGGGACAATGAGCAGTTCTTC
TRBV5-1	many	TRBJ2-7	NA	CASSPGNASPYEQYF	TGCGCCAGCAGCCCCGGGAACGCCTCCCCCTACGAGCAGTACTTC
TRBV7-6	many	TRBJ1-2	NA	CASSPGLGMGDYGYTF	TGTGCCAGCAGCCCTGGTTTGGGGATGGGAGACTATGGCTACACCTTC
TRBV6-1	many	TRBJ2-1	NA	CASSLGGWDEQFF	TGTGCCAGCAGTCTAGGGGGGTGGGATGAGCAGTTCTTC
TRBV5-1	many	TRBJ1-4	TRBD1	CASSPAGTGRKLFF	TGCGCCAGCAGCCCGGCTGGGACAGGGAGAAAACTGTTTTTT
TRBV20-1	few	TRBJ2-2	NA	CSAAPGWAGELFF	TGCAGTGCCGCACCGGGGTGGGCCGGGGAGCTGTTTTTT
TRBV25-1	many	TRBJ2-2	NA	CASSEVQGAGELFF	TGTGCCAGCAGTGAAGTGCAGGGAGCAGGGGAGCTGTTTTTT
TRBV24-1	many	TRBJ1-5	NA	CATSEAGRIGNQPQHF	TGTGCCACCAGTGAAGCGGGGAGAATCGGCAATCAGCCCCAGCATTTT
TRBV20-1	many	TRBJ2-7	NA	CSARDETGTDYEQYF	TGCAGTGCTAGAGATGAAACCGGGACGGACTACGAGCAGTACTTC
TRBV6-5	many	TRBJ1-5	NA	CASSYGGSNNQPQHF	TGTGCCAGCAGTTACGGAGGCTCTAACAATCAGCCCCAGCATTTT
TRBV6-6	many	TRBJ2-1	TRBD2	CASSYIAGGNEQFF	TGTGCCAGCAGTTACATTGCGGGGGGCAATGAGCAGTTCTTC
TRBV15	many	TRBJ2-1	NA	CATSTQRGGYGEQFF	TGTGCCACCAGCACCCAGAGGGGGGGGTACGGGGAGCAGTTCTTC
TRBV5-1	many	TRBJ2-1	TRBD2	CASSSGLAGALGEQFF	TGCGCCAGCAGCTCGGGACTAGCGGGGGCCCTTGGTGAGCAGTTCTTC
TRBV7-2	NA	TRBJ1-1	NA	CASSFGHGGTEAFF	TGTGCCAGCAGCTTTGGACACGGGGGGACTGAAGCTTTCTTT
TRBV12-3/TRBV12-4	many	TRBJ1-1	NA	CASSFKRDTEAFF	TGTGCCAGCAGTTTCAAGAGAGACACTGAAGCTTTCTTT
TRBV20-1	many	TRBJ2-2	TRBD2	CSAPSGGAVGELFF	TGCAGTGCGCCTAGCGGGGGGGCCGTCGGGGAGCTGTTTTTT
TRBV20-1	few	TRBJ2-7	TRBD1	CSASPGQDYEQYF	TGCAGTGCTAGTCCGGGACAGGACTACGAGCAGTACTTC
TRBV6-5	many	TRBJ1-1	NA	CASSPPGKDTEAFF	TGTGCCAGCAGTCCCCCAGGGAAGGACACTGAAGCTTTCTTT
TRBV4-1	many	TRBJ1-3	NA	CATSVAGSGNTIYF	TGCGCCACCTCTGTGGCGGGATCTGGAAACACCATATATTTT
TRBV3-1	many	TRBJ2-7	NA	CASSQVPTQGRSYEQYF	TGTGCCAGCAGCCAAGTCCCGACGCAGGGACGCTCCTACGAGCAGTACTTC
TRBV5-1	NA	TRBJ2-2	TRBD2	CASSLPPSGTGELFF	TGCGCCAGCAGCTTGCCCCCTAGCGGCACCGGGGAGCTGTTTTTT
TRBV13	many	TRBJ2-7	NA	CASSKNEQYF	TGTGCCAGCAGCAAAAACGAGCAGTACTTC
TRBV20-1	many	TRBJ2-3	TRBD2	CSATSLADRTDTQYF	TGCAGTGCAACTTCTCTAGCGGACCGCACAGATACGCAGTATTTT
TRBV20-1	many	TRBJ2-6	NA	CSAKGDTSSGANVLTF	TGCAGTGCTAAAGGGGACACCAGCTCTGGGGCCAACGTCCTGACTTTC
TRBV20-1	many	TRBJ1-1	NA	CSARGGRQGSHTEAFF	TGCAGTGCTAGAGGAGGCAGGCAGGGGAGCCACACTGAAGCTTTCTTT
TRBV7-9	many	TRBJ2-2	TRBD1	CASSFDRGFTGELFF	TGTGCCAGCAGCTTTGACAGGGGCTTCACCGGGGAGCTGTTTTTT
TRBV5-1	many	TRBJ2-5	NA	CASRRDGGETQYF	TGCGCCAGCAGGCGGGACGGCGGGGAGACCCAGTACTTC
TRBV3-1	many	TRBJ1-4	TRBD1	CASSQGQGIGEKLFF	TGTGCCAGCAGCCAAGGACAGGGAATCGGGGAAAAACTGTTTTTT
TRBV7-2	many	TRBJ2-7	NA	CASSPLQGHHEQYF	TGTGCCAGCAGCCCCCTTCAGGGGCACCACGAGCAGTACTTC
TRBV3-1	few	TRBJ1-5	TRBD1	CASSHQGARNQPQHF	TGTGCCAGCAGCCATCAGGGGGCGCGCAATCAGCCCCAGCATTTT
TRBV18	NA	TRBJ1-5	NA	CASSPGGGDQPQHF	TGTGCCAGCTCACCAGGGGGGGGGGACCAGCCCCAGCATTTT
TRBV5-1	many	TRBJ2-1	TRBD2	CASSSNSGGPYNEQFF	TGCGCCAGCAGCTCCAATAGCGGGGGGCCGTACAATGAGCAGTTCTTC
TRBV7-9	few	TRBJ1-1	NA	CASSLGGRDTEAFF	TGTGCCAGCAGCTTAGGAGGGAGAGACACTGAAGCTTTCTTT
TRBV7-2	many	TRBJ2-5	NA	CASTGAGGETQYF	TGTGCCAGCACCGGGGCTGGTGGAGAGACCCAGTACTTC
TRBV7-9	NA	TRBJ2-2	TRBD1	CASSFDRDGELFF	TGTGCCAGCAGCTTCGACAGGGACGGGGAGCTGTTTTTT
TRBV7-9	many	TRBJ1-2	NA	CASSALGTKYGYTF	TGTGCCAGCAGCGCTCTCGGGACAAAGTATGGCTACACCTTC
TRBV12-3/TRBV12-4	many	TRBJ1-5	TRBD1	CASSLTGGSNQPQHF	TGTGCCAGCAGTTTGACAGGGGGCAGCAATCAGCCCCAGCATTTT